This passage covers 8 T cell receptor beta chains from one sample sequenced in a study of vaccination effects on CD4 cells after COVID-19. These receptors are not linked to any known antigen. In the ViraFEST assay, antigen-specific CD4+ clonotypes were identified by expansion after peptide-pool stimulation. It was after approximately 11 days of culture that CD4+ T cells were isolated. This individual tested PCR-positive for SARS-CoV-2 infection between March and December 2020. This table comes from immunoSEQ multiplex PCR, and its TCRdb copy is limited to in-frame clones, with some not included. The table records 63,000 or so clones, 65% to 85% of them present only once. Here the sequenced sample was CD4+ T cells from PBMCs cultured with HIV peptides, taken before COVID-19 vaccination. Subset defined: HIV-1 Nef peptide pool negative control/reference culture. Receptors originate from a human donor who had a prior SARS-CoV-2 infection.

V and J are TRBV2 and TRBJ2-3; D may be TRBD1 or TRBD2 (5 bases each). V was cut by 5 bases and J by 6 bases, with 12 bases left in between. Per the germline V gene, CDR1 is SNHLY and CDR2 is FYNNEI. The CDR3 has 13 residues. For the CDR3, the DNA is TGTGCCAGCAGTTACGGGGCCGGGGATACGCAGTATTTT. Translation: CASSYGAGDTQYF.

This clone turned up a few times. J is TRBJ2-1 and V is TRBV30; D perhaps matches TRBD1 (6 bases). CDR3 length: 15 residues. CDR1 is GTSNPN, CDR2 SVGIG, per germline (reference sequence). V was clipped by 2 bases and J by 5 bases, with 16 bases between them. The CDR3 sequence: CAWSRRGLLNNEQFF. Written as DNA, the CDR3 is TGTGCCTGGAGTCGAAGGGGGTTACTCAACAATGAGCAGTTCTTC.

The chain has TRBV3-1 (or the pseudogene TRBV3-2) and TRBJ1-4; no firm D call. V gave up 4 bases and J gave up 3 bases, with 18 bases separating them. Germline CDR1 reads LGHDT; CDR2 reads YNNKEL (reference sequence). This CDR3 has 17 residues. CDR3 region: CASSPAGPFSSNEKLFF. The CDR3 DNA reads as TGTGCCAGCAGCCCGGCAGGTCCCTTTTCCTCTAATGAAAAACTGTTTTTT.

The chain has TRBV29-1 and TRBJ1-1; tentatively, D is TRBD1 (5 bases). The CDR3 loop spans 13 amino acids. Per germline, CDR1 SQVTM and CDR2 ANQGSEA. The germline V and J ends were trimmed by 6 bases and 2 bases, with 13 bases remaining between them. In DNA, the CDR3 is TGCAGCGTCGTGGGGCAGCCAAACACTGAAGCTTTCTTT. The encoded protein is CSVVGQPNTEAFF.

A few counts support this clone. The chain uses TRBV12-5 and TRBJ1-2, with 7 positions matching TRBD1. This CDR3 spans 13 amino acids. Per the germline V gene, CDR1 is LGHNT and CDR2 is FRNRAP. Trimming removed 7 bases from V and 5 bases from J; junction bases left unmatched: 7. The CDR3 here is CASVRDSGYGYTF. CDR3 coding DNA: TGTGCTAGTGTAAGGGACAGTGGTTATGGCTACACCTTC.

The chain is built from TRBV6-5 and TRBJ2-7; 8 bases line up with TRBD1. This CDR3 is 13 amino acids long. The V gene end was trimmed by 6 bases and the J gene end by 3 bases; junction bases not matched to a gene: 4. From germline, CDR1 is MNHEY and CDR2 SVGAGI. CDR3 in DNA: TGTGCCAGCAGGCGACAGGGGAACTACGAGCAGTACTTC. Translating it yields CASRRQGNYEQYF.

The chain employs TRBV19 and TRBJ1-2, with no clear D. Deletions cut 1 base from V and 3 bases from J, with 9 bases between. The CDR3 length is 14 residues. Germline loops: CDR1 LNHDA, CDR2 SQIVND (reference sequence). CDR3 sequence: CASSIVDTYYGYTF. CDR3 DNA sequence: TGTGCCAGTAGTATAGTTGACACGTACTATGGCTACACCTTC.

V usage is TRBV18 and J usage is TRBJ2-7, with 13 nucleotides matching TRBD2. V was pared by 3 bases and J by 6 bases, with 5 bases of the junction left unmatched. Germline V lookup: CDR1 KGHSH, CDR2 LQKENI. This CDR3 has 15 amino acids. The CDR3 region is CASSPGLAGTAEQYF. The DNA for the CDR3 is TGTGCCAGCTCACCGGGACTAGCGGGAACCGCCGAGCAGTACTTC.